These T cell receptor beta chains were read from a single sample in a study of high-grade serous ovarian cancer treatment subgroups. Here immunoSEQ multiplex PCR was the method, and the copy in TCRdb shows in-frame clones only, minus some. This sample has 8,800 or so clones, with approximately 79% found just once. Sequencing was performed on tumor tissue. These receptors were collected from a human donor with high-grade serous ovarian cancer. The CDR3 runs from the conserved cysteine through the conserved F or W. The D gene is left open where the match is weak. A clone size is listed for some rows: how often the clone was seen (once, few, many), or a class if it is expanded.

V gene	J gene	clone size	CDR3 length	D gene	CDR3 protein	CDR3 DNA
TRBV7-9	TRBJ2-7	-	15	TRBD1	CASSLGSGGGYEQYF	TGTGCCAGCAGCTTAGGGTCAGGGGGCGGCTACGAGCAGTACTTC
TRBV18	TRBJ2-1	once	16	-	CASSPPLMNIYNEQFF	TGTGCCAGCTCACCACCTTTGATGAACATCTACAATGAGCAGTTCTTC
TRBV2	TRBJ2-2	-	16	-	CASRGAGSQIDGELFF	TGTGCCAGCAGGGGGGCGGGAAGTCAGATTGACGGGGAGCTGTTTTTT
TRBV7-2	TRBJ1-1	-	15	-	CASSPRGGRNTEAFF	TGTGCCAGCAGCCCCCGTGGGGGGCGGAACACTGAAGCTTTCTTT
TRBV2	TRBJ2-7	-	17	TRBD2	CASNEGLAGEALYEQYF	TGTGCCAGCAATGAGGGACTAGCGGGAGAGGCCCTCTACGAGCAGTACTTC
TRBV5-4	TRBJ2-2	once	15	TRBD1	CASSGGQGDAGELFF	TGTGCCAGCAGCGGAGGACAGGGGGATGCCGGGGAGCTGTTTTTT
TRBV19	TRBJ2-7	-	16	-	CASSSPRTGRSYEQYF	TGTGCCAGTAGTTCCCCACGCACAGGGAGGTCCTACGAGCAGTACTTC
TRBV28	TRBJ2-7	-	16	-	CASSLGPGTLAYEQYF	TGTGCCAGCAGTTTGGGACCCGGGACTCTGGCTTACGAGCAGTACTTC
TRBV10-1	TRBJ2-1	-	17	TRBD1	CASSDQDGTVHHNEQFF	TGCGCCAGCAGTGATCAGGATGGGACAGTCCACCACAATGAGCAGTTCTTC
TRBV7-8	TRBJ2-1	-	14	-	CASSLSGSYNEQFF	TGTGCCAGCAGCTTAAGCGGCTCCTACAATGAGCAGTTCTTC
TRBV5-1	TRBJ2-5	-	16	TRBD1	CASSSRGQGGGETQYF	TGCGCCAGCAGCTCCCGAGGACAGGGAGGAGGAGAGACCCAGTACTTC
TRBV5-4	TRBJ1-1	-	13	-	CASSLAQNTEAFF	TGTGCCAGCAGCTTGGCCCAGAACACTGAAGCTTTCTTT
TRBV2	TRBJ2-1	-	11	-	CASREWNEQFF	TGTGCCAGCAGAGAATGGAATGAGCAGTTCTTC
TRBV7-2	TRBJ2-1	-	15	TRBD2	CASSFGLAGVGEQFF	TGTGCCAGCAGCTTCGGACTAGCGGGAGTAGGTGAGCAGTTCTTC
TRBV5-1	TRBJ2-3	-	14	-	CASSQGGPADTQYF	TGCGCCAGCAGCCAGGGGGGCCCGGCGGATACGCAGTATTTT
TRBV7-3	TRBJ2-2	-	15	-	CASSLNGMGTGELFF	TGTGCCAGCAGCTTAAACGGCATGGGGACCGGGGAGCTGTTTTTT
TRBV6-6	TRBJ2-1	-	14	-	CATSRGLGVVEQFF	TGTGCCACTTCTCGGGGGCTGGGTGTGGTTGAGCAGTTCTTC
TRBV15	TRBJ2-5	-	15	-	CATSRGEVYQETQYF	TGTGCCACCAGCAGAGGTGAGGTATACCAAGAGACCCAGTACTTC
TRBV25-1	TRBJ2-7	-	12	-	CASARVEGEQYF	TGTGCCAGCGCCCGTGTTGAGGGGGAGCAGTACTTC
TRBV14	TRBJ2-6	-	22	TRBD1	CASSQINVPGQGASTGANVLTF	TGTGCCAGCAGCCAAATTAATGTCCCGGGACAGGGGGCAAGTACTGGGGCCAACGTCCTGACTTTC
TRBV6-1	TRBJ2-7	-	14	TRBD2	CASSLERGSYEQYF	TGTGCCAGCTCTCTGGAGCGGGGCTCCTACGAGCAGTACTTC
TRBV2	TRBJ1-5	-	15	-	CASSELEGGQQPQHF	TGTGCCAGCAGTGAACTGGAAGGGGGGCAGCAGCCCCAGCATTTT
TRBV2	TRBJ2-7	-	14	-	CASSDGTIIYEQYF	TGTGCCAGCAGTGACGGGACAATAATCTACGAGCAGTACTTC
TRBV2	TRBJ1-5	-	13	-	CASTSGGTQPQHF	TGTGCCAGCACTTCCGGGGGGACTCAGCCCCAGCATTTT
TRBV6-5	TRBJ2-7	-	14	-	CASRIYETGYEQYF	TGTGCCAGCAGAATATATGAGACAGGCTACGAGCAGTACTTC
TRBV11-2	TRBJ2-1	-	15	TRBD2	CASSAASGFNNEQFF	TGTGCCAGCAGCGCCGCTAGCGGGTTCAACAATGAGCAGTTCTTC
TRBV19	TRBJ1-2	few	12	-	CASIDAHYGYTF	TGTGCCAGTATTGACGCCCACTATGGCTACACCTTC
TRBV5-1	TRBJ2-2	-	13	-	CASSQSAFGELFF	TGCGCCAGCAGCCAGTCGGCATTCGGGGAGCTGTTTTTT